One TCR beta chain is described in this entry. Its antigen is undetermined. The data were taken from a study of radiotherapy plus CTLA-4 blockade in lung cancer. General study points: With interferon-beta, early dynamics of blood T cell clones were reported to best predict response.

Only in-frame clones appear in the TCRdb table, and some are missing; sequencing was by immunoSEQ multiplex PCR. The sample records approximately 45,000 clones, roughly 59% being singletons. Losses at the gene ends were 2 bases for V and 3 bases for J; bases not matched to a gene: 3. The CDR3 extends over 15 amino acids. Germline V CDR1 and CDR2: SGHRS, YFSETQ. This chain joins TRBV5-1 and TRBJ2-3; 10 bases line up with TRBD2. This TCR was sampled from a human donor with non-small cell lung cancer who had a partial response to radiotherapy plus ipilimumab. The sequenced sample was peripheral blood, obtained from a patient treated with radiotherapy plus ipilimumab. The CDR3 region is CASSFSGRPTDTQYF. The DNA for the CDR3 is TGCGCCAGCAGCTTTAGCGGGAGGCCGACAGATACGCAGTATTTT.